This T cell receptor (beta chain) appears in the sequencing data of a study of neurological immune-mediated disorders. Study observations and caveats: None of the CDR3 amino acid sequences of expanded clones recurred across subjects, suggesting private repertoires in all groups. One related-CDR3 cluster, which may be a signature, held the repertoires of 18 of 34 multiple sclerosis patients after phylogenetic grouping.

This clonotype has ten or more counts. The antigen is undetermined. It was from 2 million PBMCs stored at -80 C that the unsorted libraries were obtained. One entry per CDR3 protein, called by TCRdb with MiXCR from the 5' RACE reads. The table lists just under 60,000 distinct CDR3 sequences, 2% to 2.5% of them singletons. Germline CDR1 is SGHNT and CDR2 is YENEEA. V dropped 6 bases and J dropped 3 bases, with 9 bases sitting between them. The CDR3 spans 13 residues. The origin of this receptor is a man aged 50-60 years with multiple sclerosis. The chain joins TRBV11-3 to TRBJ2-1; TRBD1 is a possible D gene (6 bases). Source material: PBMCs. The CDR3 loop reads CASSLRGYNEQFF. DNA of the CDR3: TGTGCCAGCAGTCTCAGGGGCTACAATGAGCAGTTCTTC.